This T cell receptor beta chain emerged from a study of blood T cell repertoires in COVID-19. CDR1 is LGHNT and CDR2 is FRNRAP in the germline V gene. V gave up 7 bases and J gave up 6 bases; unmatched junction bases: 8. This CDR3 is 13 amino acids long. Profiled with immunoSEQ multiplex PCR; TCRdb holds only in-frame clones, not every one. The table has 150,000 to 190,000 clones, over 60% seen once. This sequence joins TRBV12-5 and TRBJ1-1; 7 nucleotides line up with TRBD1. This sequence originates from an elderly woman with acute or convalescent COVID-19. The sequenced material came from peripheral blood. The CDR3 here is CASDDRVFAEAFF. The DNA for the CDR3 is TGTGCTAGTGATGACAGGGTTTTCGCTGAAGCTTTCTTT.